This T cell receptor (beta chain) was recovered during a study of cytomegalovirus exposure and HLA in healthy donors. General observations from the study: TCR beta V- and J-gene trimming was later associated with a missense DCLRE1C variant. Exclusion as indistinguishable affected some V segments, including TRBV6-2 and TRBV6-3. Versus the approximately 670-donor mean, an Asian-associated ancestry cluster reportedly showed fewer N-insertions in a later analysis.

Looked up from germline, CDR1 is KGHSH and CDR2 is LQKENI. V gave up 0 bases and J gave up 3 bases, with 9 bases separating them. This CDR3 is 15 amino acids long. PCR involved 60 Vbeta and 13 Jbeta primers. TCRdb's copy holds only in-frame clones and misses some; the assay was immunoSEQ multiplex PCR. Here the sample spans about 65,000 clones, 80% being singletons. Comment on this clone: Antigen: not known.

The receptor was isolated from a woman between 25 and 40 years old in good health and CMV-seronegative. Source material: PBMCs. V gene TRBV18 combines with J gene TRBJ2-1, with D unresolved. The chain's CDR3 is CASSPPTQYYNEQFF. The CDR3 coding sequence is TGTGCCAGCTCACCACCCACTCAATACTACAATGAGCAGTTCTTC. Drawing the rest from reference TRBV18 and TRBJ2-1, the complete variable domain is NAGVMQNPRHLVRRRGQEARLRCSPMKGHSHVYWYRQLPEEGLKFMVYLQKENIIDESGMPKERFSAEFPKEGPSILRIQQVVRGDSAAYFCASSPPTQYYNEQFFGPGTRLTVL.